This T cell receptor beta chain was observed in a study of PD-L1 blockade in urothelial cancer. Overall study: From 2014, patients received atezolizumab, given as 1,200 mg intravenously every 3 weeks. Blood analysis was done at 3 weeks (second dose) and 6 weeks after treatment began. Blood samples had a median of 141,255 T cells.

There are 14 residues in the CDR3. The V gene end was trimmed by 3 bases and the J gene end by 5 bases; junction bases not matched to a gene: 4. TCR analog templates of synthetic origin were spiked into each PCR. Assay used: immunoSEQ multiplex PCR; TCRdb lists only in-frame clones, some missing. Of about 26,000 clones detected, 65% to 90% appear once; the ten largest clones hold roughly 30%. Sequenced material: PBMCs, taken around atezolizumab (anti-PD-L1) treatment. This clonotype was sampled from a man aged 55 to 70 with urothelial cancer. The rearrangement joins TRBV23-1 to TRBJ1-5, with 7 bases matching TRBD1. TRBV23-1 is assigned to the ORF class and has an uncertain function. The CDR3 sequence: CASSHDRDHQPQHF. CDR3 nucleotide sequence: TGCGCCAGCAGTCACGACAGGGACCATCAGCCCCAGCATTTT.